Only a few counts were recorded for the clone carrying this T cell receptor beta chain. The antigen remains unidentified. This record comes from a study of T-cell reconstitution after alpha-beta-depleted transplantation in children. For TCRbeta, the library was prepared with unique molecular identifiers. TCRdb reprocessed the PCR reads with MiXCR, giving one entry per CDR3 protein. The table records a few hundred thousand distinct CDR3 sequences, 10% to 15% of them present only once. Study-wide findings and caveats: From surviving recipient T cells and thymic progenitors came the high day-60 TCRbeta diversity observed in some patients. Expanded clones from the graft, numbering several hundred, reportedly supplied alpha-beta T cells about two months after transplant.

The J segment lost 1 base and the V segment lost 3 bases, leaving 4 bases of the junction unmatched. This CDR3 spans 15 amino acids. This clonotype originated in a male patient under 18 who had a stem cell transplant for acute myeloid leukemia, so the T cells may come from the graft donor. The input for sequencing was PBMCs, mostly from graft donor cells, taken 360 days after TCRalphabeta/CD19-depleted stem cell transplant. This chain links TRBV12-3 or TRBV12-4 with TRBJ2-5; 8 nucleotides align to TRBD1. The CDR3 DNA reads as TGTGCCAGCAGTTTGGACAGGGTTATCCAAGAGACCCAGTACTTC. It yields the protein CASSLDRVIQETQYF.